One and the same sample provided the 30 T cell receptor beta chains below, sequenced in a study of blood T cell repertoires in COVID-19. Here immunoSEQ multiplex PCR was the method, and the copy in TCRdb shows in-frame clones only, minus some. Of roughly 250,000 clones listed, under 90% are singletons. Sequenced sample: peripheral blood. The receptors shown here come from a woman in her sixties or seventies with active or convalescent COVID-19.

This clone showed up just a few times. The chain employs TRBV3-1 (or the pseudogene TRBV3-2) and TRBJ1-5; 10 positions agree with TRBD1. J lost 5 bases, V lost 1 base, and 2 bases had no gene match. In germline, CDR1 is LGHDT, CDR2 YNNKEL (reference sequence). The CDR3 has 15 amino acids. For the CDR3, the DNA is TGTGCCAGCAGCCAAGCCGGACAGGGGGATCAGCCCCAGCATTTT. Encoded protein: CASSQAGQGDQPQHF.

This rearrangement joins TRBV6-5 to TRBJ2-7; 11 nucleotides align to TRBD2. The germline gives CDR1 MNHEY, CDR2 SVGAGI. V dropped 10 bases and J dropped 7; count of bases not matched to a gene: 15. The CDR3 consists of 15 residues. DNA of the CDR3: TGTGCCACCTTATGGAACCTAGCGGGGGGTGGTGAGCAGTACTTC. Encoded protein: CATLWNLAGGGEQYF.

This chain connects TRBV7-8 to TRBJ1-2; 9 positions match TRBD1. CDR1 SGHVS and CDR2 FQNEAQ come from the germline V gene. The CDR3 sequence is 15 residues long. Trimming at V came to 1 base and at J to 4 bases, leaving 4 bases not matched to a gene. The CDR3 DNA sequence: TGTGCCAGCAGCTTAGTAGGACAGGGGACCTATGGCTACACCTTC. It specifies CASSLVGQGTYGYTF.

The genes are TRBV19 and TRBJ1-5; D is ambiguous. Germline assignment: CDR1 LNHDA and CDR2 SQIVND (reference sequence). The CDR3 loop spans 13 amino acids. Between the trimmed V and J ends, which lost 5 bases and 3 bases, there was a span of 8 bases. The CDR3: CASSVAINQPQHF. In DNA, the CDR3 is TGTGCCAGTAGTGTTGCGATCAATCAGCCCCAGCATTTT.

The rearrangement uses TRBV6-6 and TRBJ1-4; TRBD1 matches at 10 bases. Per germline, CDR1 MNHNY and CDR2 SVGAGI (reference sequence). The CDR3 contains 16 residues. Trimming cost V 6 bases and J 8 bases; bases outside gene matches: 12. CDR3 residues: CASSLGGQGLAEKLFF. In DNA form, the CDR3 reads TGTGCCAGCAGCCTTGGGGGACAGGGGCTCGCGGAAAAACTGTTTTTT.

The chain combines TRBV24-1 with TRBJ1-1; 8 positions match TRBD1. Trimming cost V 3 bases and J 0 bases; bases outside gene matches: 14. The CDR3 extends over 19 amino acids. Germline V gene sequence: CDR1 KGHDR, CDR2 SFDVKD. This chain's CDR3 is CATSDLERDRRGMNTEAFF. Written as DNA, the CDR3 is TGTGCCACCAGTGATCTAGAAAGGGACAGGCGGGGGATGAACACTGAAGCTTTCTTT.

The chain's CDR3 is CASSSMTGQYEQYF. CDR3 nucleotides: TGTGCCAGCAGCTCCATGACAGGCCAATACGAGCAGTACTTC. The chain is built from TRBV7-2 and TRBJ2-7, with D possibly TRBD1 on 6 matching bases. CDR3 size: 14 residues. Looked up from germline, CDR1 is SGHTA and CDR2 is FQGNSA. Trimming took off 4 bases at V and 4 bases at J, with 14 bases between the two ends. The entire variable domain, with the rest obtained from reference TRBV7-2 and TRBJ2-7, is as follows: GAGVSQSPSNKVTEKGKDVELRCDPISGHTALYWYRQSLGQGLEFLIYFQGNSAPDKSGLPSDRFSAERTGGSVSTLTIQRTQQEDSAVYLCASSSMTGQYEQYFGPGTRLTVT.

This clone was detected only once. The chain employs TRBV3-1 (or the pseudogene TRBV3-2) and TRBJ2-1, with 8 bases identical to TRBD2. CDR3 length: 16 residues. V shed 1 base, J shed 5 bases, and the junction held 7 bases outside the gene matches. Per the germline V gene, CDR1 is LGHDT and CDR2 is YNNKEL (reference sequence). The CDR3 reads CASSQGRTSSNNEQFF. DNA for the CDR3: TGTGCCAGCAGCCAAGGGAGGACTAGCAGTAACAATGAGCAGTTCTTC.

The chain's CDR3 is CASSFRTGSGEQYF. The CDR3 coding sequence is TGCGCCAGCAGCTTTAGGACAGGGTCGGGGGAGCAGTACTTC. The V call is TRBV5-1, the J call TRBJ2-7; 8 nucleotides match TRBD1. The germline V gene encodes CDR1 SGHRS and CDR2 YFSETQ. Trimming at V came to 2 bases and at J to 7 bases, leaving 8 bases not matched to a gene. CDR3 length equals 14 residues.

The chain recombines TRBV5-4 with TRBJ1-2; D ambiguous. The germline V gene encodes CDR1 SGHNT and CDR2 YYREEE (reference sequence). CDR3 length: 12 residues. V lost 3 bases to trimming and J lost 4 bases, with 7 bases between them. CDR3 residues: CASSSGSYGYTF. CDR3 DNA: TGTGCCAGCAGCTCCGGGTCCTATGGCTACACCTTC.

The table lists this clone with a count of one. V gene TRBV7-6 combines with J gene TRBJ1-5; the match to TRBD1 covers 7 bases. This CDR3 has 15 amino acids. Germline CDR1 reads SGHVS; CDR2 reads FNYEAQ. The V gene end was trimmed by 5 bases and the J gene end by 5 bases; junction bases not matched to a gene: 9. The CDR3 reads CASSTRQGRDQPQHF. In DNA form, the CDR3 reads TGTGCCAGCAGCACCCGACAGGGTAGGGATCAGCCCCAGCATTTT.

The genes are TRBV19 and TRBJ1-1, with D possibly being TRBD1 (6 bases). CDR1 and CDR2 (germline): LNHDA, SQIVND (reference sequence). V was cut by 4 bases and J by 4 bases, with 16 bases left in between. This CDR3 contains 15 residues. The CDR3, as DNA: TGTGCCAGTAGTACGATGCCACAGGGTACCACTGAAGCTTTCTTT. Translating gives CASSTMPQGTTEAFF.

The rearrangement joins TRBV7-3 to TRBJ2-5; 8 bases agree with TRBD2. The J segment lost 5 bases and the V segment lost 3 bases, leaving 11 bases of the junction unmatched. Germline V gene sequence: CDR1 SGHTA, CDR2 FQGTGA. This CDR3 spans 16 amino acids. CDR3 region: CASSLGSTGGPETQYF. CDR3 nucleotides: TGTGCCAGCAGCTTGGGGTCGACGGGGGGGCCCGAGACCCAGTACTTC.

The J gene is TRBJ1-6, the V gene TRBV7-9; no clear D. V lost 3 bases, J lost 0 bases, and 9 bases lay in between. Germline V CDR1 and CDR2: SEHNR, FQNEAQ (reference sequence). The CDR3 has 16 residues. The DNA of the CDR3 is TGTGCCAGCAGCTTGGGCTCGAGCTCCTATAATTCACCCCTCCACTTT. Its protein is CASSLGSSSYNSPLHF. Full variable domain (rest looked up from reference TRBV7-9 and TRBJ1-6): DTGVSQNPRHKITKRGQNVTFRCDPISEHNRLYWYRQTLGQGPEFLTYFQNEAQLEKSRLLSDRFSAERPKGSFSTLEIQRTEQGDSAMYLCASSLGSSSYNSPLHFGNGTRLTVT.

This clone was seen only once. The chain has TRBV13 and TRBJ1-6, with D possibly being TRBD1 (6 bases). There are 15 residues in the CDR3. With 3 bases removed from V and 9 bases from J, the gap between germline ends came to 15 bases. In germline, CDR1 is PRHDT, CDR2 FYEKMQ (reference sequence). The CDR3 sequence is CASSFQWGGRSPLHF. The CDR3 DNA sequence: TGTGCCAGCAGCTTCCAATGGGGGGGGCGTTCACCCCTCCACTTT.

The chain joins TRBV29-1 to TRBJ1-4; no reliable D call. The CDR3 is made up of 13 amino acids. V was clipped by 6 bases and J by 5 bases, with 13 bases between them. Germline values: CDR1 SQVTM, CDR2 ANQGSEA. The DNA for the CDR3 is TGCAGCGTGCGGAGTGCTTCCAATGAAAAACTGTTTTTT. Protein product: CSVRSASNEKLFF.

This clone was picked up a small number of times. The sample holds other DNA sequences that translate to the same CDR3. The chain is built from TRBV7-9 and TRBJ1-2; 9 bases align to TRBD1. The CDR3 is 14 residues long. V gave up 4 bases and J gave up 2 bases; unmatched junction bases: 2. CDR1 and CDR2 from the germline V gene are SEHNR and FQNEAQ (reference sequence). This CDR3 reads CASSSGTGNYGYTF. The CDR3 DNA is TGTGCCAGCAGCTCAGGGACAGGGAACTATGGCTACACCTTC.

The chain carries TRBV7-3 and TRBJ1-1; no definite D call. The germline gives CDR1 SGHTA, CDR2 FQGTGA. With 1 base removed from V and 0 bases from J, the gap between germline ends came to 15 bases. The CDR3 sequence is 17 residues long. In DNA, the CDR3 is TGTGCCAGCAGCTTAAAGCCGGTCCGGGTGTTGAACACTGAAGCTTTCTTT. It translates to CASSLKPVRVLNTEAFF.

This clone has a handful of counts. The CDR3 DNA follows: TGTGCCATCAGTGAGAGGGGGCATTATAGCACTGAAGCTTTCTTT. Translated, it gives CAISERGHYSTEAFF. This rearrangement joins TRBV10-3 to TRBJ1-1; 7 bases are shared with TRBD1. Losses at the gene ends were 2 bases for V and 4 bases for J; bases not matched to a gene: 7. The V gene's germline CDR1 is ENHRY and CDR2 SYGVKD. CDR3 length: 15 residues.

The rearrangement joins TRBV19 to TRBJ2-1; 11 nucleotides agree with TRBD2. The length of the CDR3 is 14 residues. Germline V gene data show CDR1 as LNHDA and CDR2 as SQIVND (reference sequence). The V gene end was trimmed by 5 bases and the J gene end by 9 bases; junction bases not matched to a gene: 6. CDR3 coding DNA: TGTGCCAGTAGTTCCTCTAGCGGGGGGATTGAGCAGTTCTTC. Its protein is CASSSSSGGIEQFF.

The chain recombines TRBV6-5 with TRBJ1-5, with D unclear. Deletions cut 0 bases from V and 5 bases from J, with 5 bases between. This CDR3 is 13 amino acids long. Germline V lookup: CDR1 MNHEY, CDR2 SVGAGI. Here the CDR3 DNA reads TGTGCCAGCAGTTACTCGGCACATCAGCCCCAGCATTTT. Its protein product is CASSYSAHQPQHF.

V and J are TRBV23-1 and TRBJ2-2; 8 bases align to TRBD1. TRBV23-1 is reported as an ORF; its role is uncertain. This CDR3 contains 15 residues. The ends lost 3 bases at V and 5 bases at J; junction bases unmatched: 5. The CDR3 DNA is TGCGCCAGCAGTCATGAGGGACAGGAGACCGGGGAGCTGTTTTTT. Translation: CASSHEGQETGELFF.

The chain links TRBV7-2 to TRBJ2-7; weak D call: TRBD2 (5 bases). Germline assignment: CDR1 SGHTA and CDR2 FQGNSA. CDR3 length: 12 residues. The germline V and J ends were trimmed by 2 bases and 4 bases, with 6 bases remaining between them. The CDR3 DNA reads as TGTGCCAGCAGCTTACGGGATTACGAGCAGTACTTC. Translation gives CASSLRDYEQYF.

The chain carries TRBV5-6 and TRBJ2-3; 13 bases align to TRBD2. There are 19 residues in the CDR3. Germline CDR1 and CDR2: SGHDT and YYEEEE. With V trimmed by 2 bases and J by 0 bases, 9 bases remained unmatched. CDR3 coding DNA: TGTGCCAGCAGCTTTAAGCGACTAGCGGGGGGACTTAGCACAGATACGCAGTATTTT. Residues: CASSFKRLAGGLSTDTQYF.

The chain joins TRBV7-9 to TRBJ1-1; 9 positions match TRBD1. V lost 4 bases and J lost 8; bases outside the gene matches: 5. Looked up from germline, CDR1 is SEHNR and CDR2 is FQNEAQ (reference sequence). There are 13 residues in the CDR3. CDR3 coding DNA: TGTGCCAGCAGCTCGGGACAGGGTTACGAAGCTTTCTTT. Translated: CASSSGQGYEAFF.

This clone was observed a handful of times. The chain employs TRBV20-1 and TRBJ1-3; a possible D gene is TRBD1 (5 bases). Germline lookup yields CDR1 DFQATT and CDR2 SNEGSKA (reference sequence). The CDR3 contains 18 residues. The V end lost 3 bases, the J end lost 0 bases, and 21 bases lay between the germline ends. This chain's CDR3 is CSASSRGDFSVSGNTIYF. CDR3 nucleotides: TGCAGTGCTAGTTCCCGGGGGGACTTCTCGGTCTCTGGAAACACCATATATTTT.

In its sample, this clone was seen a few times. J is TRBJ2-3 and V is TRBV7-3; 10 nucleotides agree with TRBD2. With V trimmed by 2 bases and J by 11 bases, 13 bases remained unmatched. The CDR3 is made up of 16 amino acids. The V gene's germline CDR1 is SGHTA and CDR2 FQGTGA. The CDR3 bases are TGTGCCAGCAGCTTATCTAGCGGGGGTCGCGGCGGAGGGCAGTATTTT. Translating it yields CASSLSSGGRGGGQYF.

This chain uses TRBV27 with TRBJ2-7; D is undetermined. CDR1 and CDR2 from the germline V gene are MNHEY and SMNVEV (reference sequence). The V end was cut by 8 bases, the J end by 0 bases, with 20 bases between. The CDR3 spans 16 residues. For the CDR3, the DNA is TGTGCCAGCCAGCCTAAACTTGGCGGTTACTCCTACGAGCAGTACTTC. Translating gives CASQPKLGGYSYEQYF.

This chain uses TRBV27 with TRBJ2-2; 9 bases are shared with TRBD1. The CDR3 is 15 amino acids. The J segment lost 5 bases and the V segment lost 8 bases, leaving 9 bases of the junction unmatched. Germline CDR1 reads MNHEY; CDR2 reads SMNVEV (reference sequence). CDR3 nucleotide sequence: TGTGCCAGCCGAATGGGACAGGGAAGGACCGGGGAGCTGTTTTTT. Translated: CASRMGQGRTGELFF.

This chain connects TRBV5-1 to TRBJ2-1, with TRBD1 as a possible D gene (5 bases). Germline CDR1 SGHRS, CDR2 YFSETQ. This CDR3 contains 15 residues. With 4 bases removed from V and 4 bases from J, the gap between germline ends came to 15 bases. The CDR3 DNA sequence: TGCGCCAGCAGCCTCCCTTTGACAGAGTACAATGAGCAGTTCTTC. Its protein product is CASSLPLTEYNEQFF.